A selection of T cell receptor beta chains follows, all from one sample in a study of blood T cell repertoires in COVID-19. Produced via immunoSEQ multiplex PCR; TCRdb's table is partial and in-frame only. The sample has approximately 190,000 clones, 70% to 90% seen once. The sequencing input was peripheral blood. The receptors stem from a woman in her thirties or forties who had recovered from COVID-19. Both conserved end residues are part of each CDR3. The D gene is left open where the match is weak. Size values are once, few and many counts, or a class for expanded clones, and some rows have none.

cdr3_nt: TGTGCCAGCAGCCAAGAAACGGGACAGGGGGCCGGGGAGCTGTTTTTT; cdr3_aa: CASSQETGQGAGELFF; v_call: TRBV4-2; d_call: TRBD1; clone_size: .; j_call: TRBJ2-2
cdr3_nt: TGTGCCAGCAGCCTAACCCCATCGGAAGGGGCTTCACCCCTCCACTTT; cdr3_aa: CASSLTPSEGASPLHF; v_call: TRBV4-2; d_call: .; clone_size: .; j_call: TRBJ1-6
cdr3_nt: TGTGCCAGCAGCCCATGGACTAGCGGGAGCACAGATACGCAGTATTTT; cdr3_aa: CASSPWTSGSTDTQYF; v_call: TRBV7-9; d_call: TRBD2; clone_size: .; j_call: TRBJ2-3
cdr3_nt: TGTGCCAGCAGCCCGGACAGTTGGGGAGAGACCCAGTACTTC; cdr3_aa: CASSPDSWGETQYF; v_call: TRBV5-6; d_call: .; clone_size: .; j_call: TRBJ2-5
cdr3_nt: TGTGCCAGCAGCTCGGGACAGGGGAACGAGCAGTACTTC; cdr3_aa: CASSSGQGNEQYF; v_call: TRBV7-2; d_call: TRBD1; clone_size: .; j_call: TRBJ2-7
cdr3_nt: TGTGCCAGCATCCCTACAGAGAACACTGAAGCTTTCTTT; cdr3_aa: CASIPTENTEAFF; v_call: TRBV6-5; d_call: .; clone_size: .; j_call: TRBJ1-1
cdr3_nt: TGTGCCAGCAGTATAACAGGGAACGATGGCTACACCTTC; cdr3_aa: CASSITGNDGYTF; v_call: TRBV2; d_call: .; clone_size: .; j_call: TRBJ1-2
cdr3_nt: TGTGCCAGCAGTGAATCCGGGGAGGGACCCTATGGCTACACCTTC; cdr3_aa: CASSESGEGPYGYTF; v_call: TRBV2; d_call: .; clone_size: .; j_call: TRBJ1-2
cdr3_nt: TGCGCCAGCAGCCCCGGGGAGGAGCCGAACACTGAAGCTTTCTTT; cdr3_aa: CASSPGEEPNTEAFF; v_call: TRBV5-1; d_call: .; clone_size: once; j_call: TRBJ1-1
cdr3_nt: TGTGCCAGCAGTCCGACAGGGGCAAAACTGTTTTTT; cdr3_aa: CASSPTGAKLFF; v_call: TRBV12-3/TRBV12-4; d_call: TRBD1; clone_size: .; j_call: TRBJ1-4
cdr3_nt: TGTGCCAGCAGCTTAGGGGGACAGAACACAGATACGCAGTATTTT; cdr3_aa: CASSLGGQNTDTQYF; v_call: TRBV7-2; d_call: TRBD1; clone_size: .; j_call: TRBJ2-3
cdr3_nt: TGTGCCAGCAGCCCCCGCGGGACAGGGAGTGCTGCCCAGTTCTTC; cdr3_aa: CASSPRGTGSAAQFF; v_call: TRBV3-1/TRBV3-2; d_call: TRBD1; clone_size: .; j_call: TRBJ2-1
cdr3_nt: TGCGCCAGCAGCAACTCAGCGGGAGCAGATACGCAGTATTTT; cdr3_aa: CASSNSAGADTQYF; v_call: TRBV5-1; d_call: TRBD2; clone_size: .; j_call: TRBJ2-3
cdr3_nt: TGTGCCAGCAGCCAATTCCCCAGGACAGGGGGTGATGGGGAGACCCAGTACTTC; cdr3_aa: CASSQFPRTGGDGETQYF; v_call: TRBV3-1/TRBV3-2; d_call: TRBD1; clone_size: .; j_call: TRBJ2-5
cdr3_nt: TGTGCCTGGAGTGCGGACAGTGGACCCTACGAGCAGTACTTC; cdr3_aa: CAWSADSGPYEQYF; v_call: TRBV30; d_call: .; clone_size: once; j_call: TRBJ2-7
cdr3_nt: TGCGCCAGCAGCTTAACAGGGAACACTCAAGGTGGCTACACCTTC; cdr3_aa: CASSLTGNTQGGYTF; v_call: TRBV5-1; d_call: .; clone_size: once; j_call: TRBJ1-2
cdr3_nt: TGTGCCAGCAGTACTGGGACAGGGACTAATGAAAAACTGTTTTTT; cdr3_aa: CASSTGTGTNEKLFF; v_call: TRBV27; d_call: TRBD1; clone_size: .; j_call: TRBJ1-4
cdr3_nt: TGTGCCAGCAGTGGCGAGGGCTACGAGCAGTACTTC; cdr3_aa: CASSGEGYEQYF; v_call: TRBV12-3/TRBV12-4; d_call: .; clone_size: .; j_call: TRBJ2-7
cdr3_nt: TGTGCCAGCAGCTTAGGTTGGGGCGGGACGGGCTTTGAGGAGCAGTACTTC; cdr3_aa: CASSLGWGGTGFEEQYF; v_call: TRBV11-2; d_call: .; clone_size: .; j_call: TRBJ2-7
cdr3_nt: TGTGCCATCAGCGAAGAGGTTAAAGATCAGCCCCAGCATTTT; cdr3_aa: CAISEEVKDQPQHF; v_call: TRBV10-3; d_call: .; clone_size: .; j_call: TRBJ1-5
cdr3_nt: TGCGCCAGCAGCTGGAGGGACCAGGGTGATGTTTCTGGAAACACCATATATTTT; cdr3_aa: CASSWRDQGDVSGNTIYF; v_call: TRBV5-1; d_call: .; clone_size: .; j_call: TRBJ1-3
cdr3_nt: TGTGCCAGCAGTCGACCGGGGGAGGGCAACACCATATATTTT; cdr3_aa: CASSRPGEGNTIYF; v_call: TRBV6-5; d_call: .; clone_size: .; j_call: TRBJ1-3
cdr3_nt: TGTGCCAGCAGCTCCGCTGGCGGCCAGGGTGGCACTTCACCCCTCCACTTT; cdr3_aa: CASSSAGGQGGTSPLHF; v_call: TRBV7-3; d_call: .; clone_size: few; j_call: TRBJ1-6
cdr3_nt: TGTGCCTGGAGCGATGGACAGACTGAAAAACTGTTTTTT; cdr3_aa: CAWSDGQTEKLFF; v_call: TRBV30; d_call: .; clone_size: .; j_call: TRBJ1-4
cdr3_nt: TGTGCCAGCAGCAAATCCCGGCGGGCCCCGGGGTCTCAGCCCCAGCATTTT; cdr3_aa: CASSKSRRAPGSQPQHF; v_call: TRBV21-1; d_call: .; clone_size: .; j_call: TRBJ1-5
cdr3_nt: TGTGCCACCAGTGATTTAGCACTAGCGGGGAATGAGCAGTTCTTC; cdr3_aa: CATSDLALAGNEQFF; v_call: TRBV24-1; d_call: TRBD2; clone_size: .; j_call: TRBJ2-1
cdr3_nt: TGTGCCAGCAGCTTAGCTAGCGGTCCAAATGAGCAGTTCTTC; cdr3_aa: CASSLASGPNEQFF; v_call: TRBV5-6; d_call: TRBD2; clone_size: .; j_call: TRBJ2-1
cdr3_nt: TGTGCCAGCAGCTTCGGACAGGGTGTAGGGAGCTCCTACGAGCAGTACTTC; cdr3_aa: CASSFGQGVGSSYEQYF; v_call: TRBV7-2; d_call: TRBD1; clone_size: .; j_call: TRBJ2-7
cdr3_nt: TGTGCCAGCTCCAAAGACAGGGTGGACTATGGCTACACCTTC; cdr3_aa: CASSKDRVDYGYTF; v_call: TRBV18; d_call: TRBD1; clone_size: once; j_call: TRBJ1-2
cdr3_nt: TGTGCCAGCAGCTTAGTTAGACCAGACTTAACCGGGGAGCTGTTTTTT; cdr3_aa: CASSLVRPDLTGELFF; v_call: TRBV7-8; d_call: .; clone_size: .; j_call: TRBJ2-2
cdr3_nt: TGTGCTAGTGGTCTTCTAGCGGGAAGCTCCTACAATGAGCAGTTCTTC; cdr3_aa: CASGLLAGSSYNEQFF; v_call: TRBV12-5; d_call: TRBD2; clone_size: few; j_call: TRBJ2-1
cdr3_nt: TGTGCCAGCTCCCGAGGACAGGAAGAGACCCAGTACTTC; cdr3_aa: CASSRGQEETQYF; v_call: TRBV18; d_call: TRBD1; clone_size: .; j_call: TRBJ2-5
cdr3_nt: TGTGCCAGCGCCTGGACAGGGGGAAACTCTGGGGCCAACGTCCTGACTTTC; cdr3_aa: CASAWTGGNSGANVLTF; v_call: TRBV7-8; d_call: TRBD1; clone_size: .; j_call: TRBJ2-6
cdr3_nt: TGTGCCAGCTCACAGTCTGCGGGAGTTCAGGGGGATACGCAGTATTTT; cdr3_aa: CASSQSAGVQGDTQYF; v_call: TRBV18; d_call: .; clone_size: .; j_call: TRBJ2-3
cdr3_nt: TGTGCCAGCAGCGGTAGCGGGAGGGCGTATGGCGGGGAGCTGTTTTTT; cdr3_aa: CASSGSGRAYGGELFF; v_call: TRBV7-2; d_call: TRBD2; clone_size: .; j_call: TRBJ2-2
cdr3_nt: TGTGCCAGCCTACAGGGGGCGGGTGGGGCCAACGTCCTGACTTTC; cdr3_aa: CASLQGAGGANVLTF; v_call: TRBV11-2; d_call: TRBD1; clone_size: .; j_call: TRBJ2-6
cdr3_nt: TGTGCCAGCAGTTACTCCGCCAGGGTGGACACTGAAGCTTTCTTT; cdr3_aa: CASSYSARVDTEAFF; v_call: TRBV6-5; d_call: .; clone_size: .; j_call: TRBJ1-1
cdr3_nt: TGTGCCAGCAGCCCGACCGGGACAGATTTTAATCAGCCCCAGCATTTT; cdr3_aa: CASSPTGTDFNQPQHF; v_call: TRBV5-8; d_call: TRBD1; clone_size: .; j_call: TRBJ1-5
cdr3_nt: TGTGCCACCAGTGACTTCCGGGACAGGGTGAGCAATGAGCAGTTCTTC; cdr3_aa: CATSDFRDRVSNEQFF; v_call: TRBV24-1; d_call: TRBD1; clone_size: .; j_call: TRBJ2-1
cdr3_nt: TGTGCCAGCAGTTTAAGGGGAGCAGGGGGGTTAGCTGAAGCTTTCTTT; cdr3_aa: CASSLRGAGGLAEAFF; v_call: TRBV27; d_call: TRBD1; clone_size: .; j_call: TRBJ1-1
cdr3_nt: TGTGCCAGCAGCCCCAGTGCTTCCGTAGGCTACACCTTC; cdr3_aa: CASSPSASVGYTF; v_call: TRBV12-3/TRBV12-4; d_call: .; clone_size: .; j_call: TRBJ1-2
cdr3_nt: TGTGCCAGCAGCAGAGGGACTAGCGGGAGCACAGATACGCAGTATTTT; cdr3_aa: CASSRGTSGSTDTQYF; v_call: TRBV11-3; d_call: TRBD2; clone_size: .; j_call: TRBJ2-3
cdr3_nt: TGTGCCAGCAGTCCCGGACAGGGAGTTGTACCCCAGCATTTT; cdr3_aa: CASSPGQGVVPQHF; v_call: TRBV27; d_call: TRBD1; clone_size: once; j_call: TRBJ1-5
cdr3_nt: TGTGCCAGCAGTTACTCCTCTAGCGGGGCCTTGAGAGAGCAGTACTTC; cdr3_aa: CASSYSSSGALREQYF; v_call: TRBV6-5; d_call: TRBD2; clone_size: .; j_call: TRBJ2-7
cdr3_nt: TGTGCCACCTCCCCCACAGATACGCAGTATTTT; cdr3_aa: CATSPTDTQYF; v_call: TRBV10-3; d_call: .; clone_size: .; j_call: TRBJ2-3
cdr3_nt: TGTGCCAGCAGCGTAGCCGGTCAAGAGACCCAGTACTTC; cdr3_aa: CASSVAGQETQYF; v_call: TRBV9; d_call: .; clone_size: .; j_call: TRBJ2-5
cdr3_nt: TGTGCCAGCACCGGCAGGGGTCCGGGGTCACCCCTCCACTTT; cdr3_aa: CASTGRGPGSPLHF; v_call: TRBV6-5; d_call: .; clone_size: .; j_call: TRBJ1-6
cdr3_nt: TGTGCCAGTAGTAGGAGCGGGAGAACGTACAATGAGCAGTTCTTC; cdr3_aa: CASSRSGRTYNEQFF; v_call: TRBV19; d_call: TRBD2; clone_size: .; j_call: TRBJ2-1
cdr3_nt: TGTGCCACCAGTGACCACCTGGAGAATGAGCAGTTCTTC; cdr3_aa: CATSDHLENEQFF; v_call: TRBV24-1; d_call: .; clone_size: .; j_call: TRBJ2-1
cdr3_nt: TGCGCCAGCAAAGCTAGCGCGTTACACGAGCAGTACTTC; cdr3_aa: CASKASALHEQYF; v_call: TRBV10-2; d_call: .; clone_size: .; j_call: TRBJ2-7
cdr3_nt: TGTGCCAGCAGCATGACCGTGGAGGAGTATTCCGAGCAGTACTTC; cdr3_aa: CASSMTVEEYSEQYF; v_call: TRBV6-5; d_call: .; clone_size: .; j_call: TRBJ2-7
cdr3_nt: TGTGCCATCGGACAGGGGGCAGGTGGCTACACCTTC; cdr3_aa: CAIGQGAGGYTF; v_call: TRBV28; d_call: TRBD1; clone_size: once; j_call: TRBJ1-2
cdr3_nt: TGCGCCAGCAGCTTGACGATGGACAGCAACACTGAAGCTTTCTTT; cdr3_aa: CASSLTMDSNTEAFF; v_call: TRBV5-1; d_call: .; clone_size: .; j_call: TRBJ1-1
cdr3_nt: TGTGCCAGCAGTGTGGCCAGCCCGACTAATGGCTACACCTTC; cdr3_aa: CASSVASPTNGYTF; v_call: TRBV2; d_call: .; clone_size: .; j_call: TRBJ1-2
cdr3_nt: TGTGCCAGCAGCTCCAGCCAGGGCGACAGGGACAATCAGCCCCAGCATTTT; cdr3_aa: CASSSSQGDRDNQPQHF; v_call: TRBV13; d_call: TRBD1; clone_size: .; j_call: TRBJ1-5
cdr3_nt: TGTGCCACCAGTGACGGTAGGACGGGGAGAGGCGCAGATACGCAGTATTTT; cdr3_aa: CATSDGRTGRGADTQYF; v_call: TRBV24-1; d_call: .; clone_size: .; j_call: TRBJ2-3
cdr3_nt: TGCAGCGTTGAATGGGCTAGCGGCGCATGGGCCCAGTACTTC; cdr3_aa: CSVEWASGAWAQYF; v_call: TRBV29-1; d_call: TRBD2; clone_size: .; j_call: TRBJ2-5
cdr3_nt: TGCGCCAGCAGACCCCCGGGACTAAGTGCAGTTGATGAGCAGTTCTTC; cdr3_aa: CASRPPGLSAVDEQFF; v_call: TRBV5-1; d_call: TRBD2; clone_size: few; j_call: TRBJ2-1
cdr3_nt: TGTGCCAGCAGCGAGGGACTCCTAGCTAACTATGGCTACACCTTC; cdr3_aa: CASSEGLLANYGYTF; v_call: TRBV9; d_call: .; clone_size: .; j_call: TRBJ1-2
cdr3_nt: TGTGCCAGCAGTGAAGGAGGCGGGACGATTTACAATGAGCAGTTCTTC; cdr3_aa: CASSEGGGTIYNEQFF; v_call: TRBV25-1; d_call: .; clone_size: .; j_call: TRBJ2-1